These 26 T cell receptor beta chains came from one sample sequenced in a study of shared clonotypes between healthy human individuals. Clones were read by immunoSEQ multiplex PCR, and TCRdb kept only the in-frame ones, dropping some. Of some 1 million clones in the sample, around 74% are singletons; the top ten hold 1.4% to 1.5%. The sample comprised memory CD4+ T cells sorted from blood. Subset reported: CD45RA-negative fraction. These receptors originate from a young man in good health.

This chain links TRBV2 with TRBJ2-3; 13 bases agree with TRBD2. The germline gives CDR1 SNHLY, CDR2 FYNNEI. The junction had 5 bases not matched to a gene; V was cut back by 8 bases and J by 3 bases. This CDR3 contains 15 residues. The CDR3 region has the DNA TGTGCCAGCCTTGGGACTAGCGGGACAACAGATACGCAGTATTTT. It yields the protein CASLGTSGTTDTQYF.

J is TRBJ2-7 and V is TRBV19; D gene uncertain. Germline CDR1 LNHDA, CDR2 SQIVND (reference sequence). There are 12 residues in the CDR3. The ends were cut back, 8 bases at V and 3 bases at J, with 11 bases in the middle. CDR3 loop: CASGKTLYEQYF. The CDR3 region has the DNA TGTGCCAGTGGGAAAACCCTCTACGAGCAGTACTTC.

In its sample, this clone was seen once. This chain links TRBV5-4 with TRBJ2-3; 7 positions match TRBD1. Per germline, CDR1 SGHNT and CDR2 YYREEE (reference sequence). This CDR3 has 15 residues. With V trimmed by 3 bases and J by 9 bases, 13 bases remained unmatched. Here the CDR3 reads CASSSRGLQGETQYF. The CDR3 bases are TGTGCCAGCAGCTCTCGGGGCTTGCAGGGGGAAACGCAGTATTTT.

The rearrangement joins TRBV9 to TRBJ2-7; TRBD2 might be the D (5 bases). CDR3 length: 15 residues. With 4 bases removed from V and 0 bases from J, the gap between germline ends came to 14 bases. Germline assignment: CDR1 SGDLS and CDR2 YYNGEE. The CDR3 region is CASSRKRLSSYEQYF. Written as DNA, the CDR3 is TGTGCCAGCAGCCGAAAGCGGCTCAGCTCCTACGAGCAGTACTTC.

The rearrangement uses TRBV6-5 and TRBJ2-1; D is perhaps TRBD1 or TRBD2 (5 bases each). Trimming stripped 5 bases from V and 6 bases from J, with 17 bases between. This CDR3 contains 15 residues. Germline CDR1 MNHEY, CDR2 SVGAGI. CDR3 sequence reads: CASSPSGQVGNEQFF. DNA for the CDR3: TGTGCCAGCAGTCCCTCGGGGCAAGTAGGCAATGAGCAGTTCTTC.

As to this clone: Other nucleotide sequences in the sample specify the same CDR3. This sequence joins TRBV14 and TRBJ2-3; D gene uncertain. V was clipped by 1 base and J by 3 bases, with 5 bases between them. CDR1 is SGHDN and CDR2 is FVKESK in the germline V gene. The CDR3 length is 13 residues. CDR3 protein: CASSQGGTDTQYF. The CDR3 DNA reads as TGTGCCAGCAGCCAAGGCGGTACAGATACGCAGTATTTT.

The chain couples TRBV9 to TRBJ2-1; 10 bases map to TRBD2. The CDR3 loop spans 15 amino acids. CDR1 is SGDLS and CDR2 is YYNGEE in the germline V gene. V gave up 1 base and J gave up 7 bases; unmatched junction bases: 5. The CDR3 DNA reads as TGTGCCAGCAGCGTACGAGCGGGGGGGCGGAATGAGCAGTTCTTC. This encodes CASSVRAGGRNEQFF.

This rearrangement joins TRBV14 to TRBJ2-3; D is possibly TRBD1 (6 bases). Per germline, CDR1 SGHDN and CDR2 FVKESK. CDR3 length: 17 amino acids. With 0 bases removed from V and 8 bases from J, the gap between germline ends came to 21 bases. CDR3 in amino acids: CASSQDLPITGSGTQYF. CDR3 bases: TGTGCCAGCAGCCAAGATCTCCCCATTACAGGGTCCGGTACGCAGTATTTT. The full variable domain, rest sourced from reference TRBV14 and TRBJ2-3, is EAGVTQFPSHSVIEKGQTVTLRCDPISGHDNLYWYRRVMGKEIKFLLHFVKESKQDESGMPNNRFLAERTGGTYSTLKVQPAELEDSGVYFCASSQDLPITGSGTQYFGPGTRLTVL.

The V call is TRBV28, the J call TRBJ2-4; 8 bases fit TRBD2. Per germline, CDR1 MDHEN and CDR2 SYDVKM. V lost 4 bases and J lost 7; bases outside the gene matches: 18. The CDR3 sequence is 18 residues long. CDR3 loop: CASSSPGGATVNSNIQYF. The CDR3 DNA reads TGTGCCAGCAGTTCCCCCGGGGGGGCGACTGTAAACAGCAACATTCAGTACTTC. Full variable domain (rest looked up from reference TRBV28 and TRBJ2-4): DVKVTQSSRYLVKRTGEKVFLECVQDMDHENMFWYRQDPGLGLRLIYFSYDVKMKEKGDIPEGYSVSREKKERFSLILESASTNQTSMYLCASSSPGGATVNSNIQYFGAGTRLSVL.

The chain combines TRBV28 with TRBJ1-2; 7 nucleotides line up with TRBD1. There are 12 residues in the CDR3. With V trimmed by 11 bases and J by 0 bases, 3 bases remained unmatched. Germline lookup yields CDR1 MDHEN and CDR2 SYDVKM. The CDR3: CAGGQANYGYTF. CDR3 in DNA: TGTGCCGGTGGACAGGCTAACTATGGCTACACCTTC.

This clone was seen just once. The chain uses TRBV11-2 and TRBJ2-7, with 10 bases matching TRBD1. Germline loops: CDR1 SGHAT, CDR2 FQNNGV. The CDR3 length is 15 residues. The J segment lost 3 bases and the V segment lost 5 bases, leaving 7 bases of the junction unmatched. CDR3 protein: CASSARDRGVYEQYF. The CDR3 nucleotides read TGTGCCAGCAGCGCCCGGGACAGGGGCGTCTACGAGCAGTACTTC.

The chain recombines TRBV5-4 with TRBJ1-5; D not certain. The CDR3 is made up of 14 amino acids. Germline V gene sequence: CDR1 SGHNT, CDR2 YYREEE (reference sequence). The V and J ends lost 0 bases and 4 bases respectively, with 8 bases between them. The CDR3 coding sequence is TGTGCCAGCAGCTTGGCGGTGACTAATCAGCCCCAGCATTTT. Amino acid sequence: CASSLAVTNQPQHF.

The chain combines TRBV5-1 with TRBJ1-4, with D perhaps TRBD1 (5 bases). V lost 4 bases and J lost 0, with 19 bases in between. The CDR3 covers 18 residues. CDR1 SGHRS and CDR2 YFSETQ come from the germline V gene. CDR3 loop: CASSPNPGGVSTNEKLFF. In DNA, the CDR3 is TGCGCCAGCAGCCCGAACCCCGGGGGAGTCTCAACTAATGAAAAACTGTTTTTT.

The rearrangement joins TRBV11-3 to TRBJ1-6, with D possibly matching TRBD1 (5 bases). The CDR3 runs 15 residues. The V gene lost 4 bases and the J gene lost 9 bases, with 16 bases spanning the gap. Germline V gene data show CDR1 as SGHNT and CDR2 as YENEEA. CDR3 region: CASSSGDATGSPLHF. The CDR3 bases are TGTGCCAGCAGCTCGGGGGACGCCACCGGTTCACCCCTCCACTTT.

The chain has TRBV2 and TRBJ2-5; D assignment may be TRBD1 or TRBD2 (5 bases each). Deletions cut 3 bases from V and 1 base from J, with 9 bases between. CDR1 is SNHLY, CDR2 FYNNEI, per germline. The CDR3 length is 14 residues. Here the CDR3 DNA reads TGTGCCAGCAGTGACCGGGGCTTCCAAGAGACCCAGTACTTC. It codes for CASSDRGFQETQYF.

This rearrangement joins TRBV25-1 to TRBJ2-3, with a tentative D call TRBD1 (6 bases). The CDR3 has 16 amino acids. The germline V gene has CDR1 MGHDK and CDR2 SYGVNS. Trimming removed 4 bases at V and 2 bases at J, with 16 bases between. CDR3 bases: TGTGCCAGCAGTGCCTATTCCCGGGACACCACAGATACGCAGTATTTT. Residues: CASSAYSRDTTDTQYF.

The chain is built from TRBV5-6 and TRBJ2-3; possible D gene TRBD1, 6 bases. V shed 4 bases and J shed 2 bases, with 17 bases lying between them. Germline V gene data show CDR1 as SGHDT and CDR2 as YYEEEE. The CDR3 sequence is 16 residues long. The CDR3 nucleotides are TGTGCCAGCAGCGTGCGCAGGGGTCCTCTCACAGATACGCAGTATTTT. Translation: CASSVRRGPLTDTQYF.

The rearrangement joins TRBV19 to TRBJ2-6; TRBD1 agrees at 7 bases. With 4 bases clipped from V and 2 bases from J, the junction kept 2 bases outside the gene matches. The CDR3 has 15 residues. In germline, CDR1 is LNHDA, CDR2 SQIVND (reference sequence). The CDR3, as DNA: TGTGCCAGTAGTACCGACAGGGCTGGGGCCAACGTCCTGACTTTC. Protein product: CASSTDRAGANVLTF. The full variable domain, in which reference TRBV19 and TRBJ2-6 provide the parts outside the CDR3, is DGGITQSPKYLFRKEGQNVTLSCEQNLNHDAMYWYRQDPGQGLRLIYYSQIVNDFQKGDIAEGYSVSREKKESFPLTVTSAQKNPTAFYLCASSTDRAGANVLTFGAGSRLTVL.

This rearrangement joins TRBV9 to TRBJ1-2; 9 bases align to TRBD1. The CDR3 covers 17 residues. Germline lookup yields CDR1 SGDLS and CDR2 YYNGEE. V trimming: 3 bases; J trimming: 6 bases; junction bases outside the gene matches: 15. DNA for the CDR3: TGTGCCAGCAGCGCCCGGGACAGGGCTCCCGGCCTAGATGGCTACACCTTC. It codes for CASSARDRAPGLDGYTF.

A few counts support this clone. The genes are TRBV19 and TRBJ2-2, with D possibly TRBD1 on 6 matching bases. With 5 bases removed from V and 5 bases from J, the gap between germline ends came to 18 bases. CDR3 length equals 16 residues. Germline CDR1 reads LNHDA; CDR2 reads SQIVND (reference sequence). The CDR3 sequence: CASSLNTGLGTGELFF. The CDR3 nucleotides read TGTGCCAGTAGTCTTAATACAGGGCTGGGGACCGGGGAGCTGTTTTTT.

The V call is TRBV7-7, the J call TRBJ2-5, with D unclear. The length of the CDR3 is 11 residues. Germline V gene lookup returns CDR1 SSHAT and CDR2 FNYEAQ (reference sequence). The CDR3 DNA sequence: TGTGCGGTCCGGCGTGAAGAGACCCAGTACTTC. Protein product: CAVRREETQYF.

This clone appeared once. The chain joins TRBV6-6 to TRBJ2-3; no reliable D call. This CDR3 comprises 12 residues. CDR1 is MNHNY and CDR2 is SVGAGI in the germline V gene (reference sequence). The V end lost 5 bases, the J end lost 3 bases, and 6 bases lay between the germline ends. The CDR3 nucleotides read TGTGCCAGCAGTCTAGAGACAGATACGCAGTATTTT. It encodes CASSLETDTQYF.

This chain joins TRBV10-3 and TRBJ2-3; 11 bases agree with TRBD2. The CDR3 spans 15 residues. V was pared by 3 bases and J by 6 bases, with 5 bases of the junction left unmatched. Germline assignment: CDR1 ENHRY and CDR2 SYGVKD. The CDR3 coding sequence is TGTGCCATCAGTGACTTAGCGGGAGGGTACGATACGCAGTATTTT. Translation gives CAISDLAGGYDTQYF.

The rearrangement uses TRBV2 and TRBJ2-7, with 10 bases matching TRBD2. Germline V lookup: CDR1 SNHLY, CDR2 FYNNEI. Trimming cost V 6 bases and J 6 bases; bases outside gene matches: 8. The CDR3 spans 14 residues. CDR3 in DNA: TGTGCCAGCAGCGTTCTAGCGGGAGTTGGCGAGCAGTACTTC. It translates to CASSVLAGVGEQYF.

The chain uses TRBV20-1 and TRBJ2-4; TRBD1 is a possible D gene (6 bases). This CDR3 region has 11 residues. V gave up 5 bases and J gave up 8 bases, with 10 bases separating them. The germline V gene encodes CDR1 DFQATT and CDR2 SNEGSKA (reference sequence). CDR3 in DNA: TGCAGTGCTTGGACAGTGGACATTCAGTACTTC. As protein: CSAWTVDIQYF.

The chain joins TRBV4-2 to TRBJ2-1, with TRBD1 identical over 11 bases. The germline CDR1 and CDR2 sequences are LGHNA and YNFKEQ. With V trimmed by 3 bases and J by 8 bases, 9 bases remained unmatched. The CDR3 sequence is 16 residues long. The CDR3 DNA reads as TGTGCCAGCAGCCAGTGGGGGACAGGGGGTATGGATGAGCAGTTCTTC. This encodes CASSQWGTGGMDEQFF.